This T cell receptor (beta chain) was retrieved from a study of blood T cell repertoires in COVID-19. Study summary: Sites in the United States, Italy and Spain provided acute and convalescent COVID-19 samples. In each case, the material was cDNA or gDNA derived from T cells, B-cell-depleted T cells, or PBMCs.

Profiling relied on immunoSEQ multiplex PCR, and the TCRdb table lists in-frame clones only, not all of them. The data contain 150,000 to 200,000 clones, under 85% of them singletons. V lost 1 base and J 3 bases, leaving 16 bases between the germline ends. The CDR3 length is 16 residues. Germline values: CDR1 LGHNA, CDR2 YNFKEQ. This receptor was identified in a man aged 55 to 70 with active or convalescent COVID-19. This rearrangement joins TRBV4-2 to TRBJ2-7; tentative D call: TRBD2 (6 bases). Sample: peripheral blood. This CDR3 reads CASSQAEGALLYEQYF. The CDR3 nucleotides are TGTGCCAGCAGCCAAGCGGAGGGAGCTCTTCTCTACGAGCAGTACTTC.